This TCR beta chain came from a study of CD8 T cells in ankylosing spondylitis. Overall study findings and caveats: The authors found the disease-linked clones to be CD8+ and relatively rare in peripheral blood. A TCR beta motif of under 10 highly homologous variants appeared characteristic of ankylosing spondylitis blood.

Trimming cost V 0 bases and J 7 bases, with 21 bases left between them. In germline, CDR1 is LGHDT, CDR2 YNNKEL (reference sequence). This CDR3 has 17 amino acids. This clonotype was picked up a small number of times. Its antigen remains unknown. Library preparation for TCR beta used quantitative 5'-RACE with molecular barcodes. MiXCR was run by TCRdb on the 5' RACE reads, yielding one entry per CDR3 protein. The sample yields 150,000 to 200,000 distinct CDR3 sequences, 9.5% to 13% seen once. The chain has TRBV3-1 and TRBJ2-5; TRBD1 or TRBD2 may be the D gene (6 bases each). This TCR was recovered from a male donor with ankylosing spondylitis or in good health (not recorded which). Material for sequencing was blood, either unsorted or a sorted T cell fraction (not recorded which). Here the CDR3 reads CASSQDHRILGGATQYF. CDR3 bases: TGTGCCAGCAGCCAAGATCATAGAATCCTCGGGGGCGCGACCCAGTACTTC.